One TCR beta chain is described in this entry. Its antigen is as yet unknown. This sample is part of a study of vaccination and CD4 T cells after COVID-19. The assay that was used to sequence DNA from cultured CD4+ T cells was the Oncomine TCR Beta short-read assay. A single record per CDR3 protein comes from TCRdb applying MiXCR to the PCR reads. The sample records approximately 17,000 distinct CDR3 sequences, 31% being singletons. CDR1 is SGHVS and CDR2 is FQNEAQ in the germline V gene. The junction had 7 bases not matched to a gene; V was cut back by 5 bases and J by 7 bases. The CDR3 is made up of 15 amino acids. The sample's treatment: approximately 9-day PBMC culture with coronavirus spike peptide pools or control peptides (ViraFEST assay). T cells were expanded with peptide pools, and expanded clonotypes were identified by TCR sequencing.

This receptor was identified in a human donor with COVID-19. The gene calls are TRBV7-8 and TRBJ1-6; TRBD1 aligns across 8 bases. The specimen was cultured CD4+ T cells from blood. The CDR3 bases are TGTGCCAGCAGCCCCAGAGGGACAGGCAATTCACCCCTCCACTTT. The encoded protein is CASSPRGTGNSPLHF.